Listed below are T cell receptor beta chains from one sample, sequenced in a study of T cells in Graves' hyperthyroidism and ophthalmopathy. TCRdb passed the multiplex PCR reads through MiXCR, listing each CDR3 protein once. This repertoire shows about 300,000 distinct CDR3 sequences, approximately 17% found once; its top ten account for roughly a third. Input material: blood. Receptors originate from a man aged 25-40 years with Graves' hyperthyroidism. CDR3s include the opening cysteine and the closing phenylalanine or tryptophan. The D gene is left open where the match is weak. Clone sizes are given selectively: once, few, many, or a class where the clone is expanded.

>TRBV27|TRBJ1-5|.|TRBD1
CASSTGNSNQPQHF
TGTGCCAGCTCGACAGGGAATAGCAATCAGCCCCAGCATTTT
>TRBV24-1|TRBJ2-7|many|TRBD1
CATSDNSPATGFDEQYF
TGTGCCACCAGTGACAATTCGCCCGCGACAGGGTTTGACGAGCAGTACTTC
>TRBV6-1|TRBJ2-1|.|.
CASSDVLRSSYNEQFF
TGTGCCAGCAGTGATGTCCTCCGGAGCTCCTACAATGAGCAGTTCTTC
>TRBV15|TRBJ1-5|.|TRBD1
CDPATGSYGHF
TGTGACCCCGCGACAGGGTCGTATGGGCATTTT
>TRBV11-2|TRBJ1-1|few|.
CASSLVRNTEAFF
TGTGCCAGCAGCTTAGTAAGAAACACTGAAGCTTTCTTT
>TRBV28|TRBJ1-1|many|.
CASSPTQTHTEAFF
TGTGCCAGCAGTCCGACCCAAACTCACACTGAAGCTTTCTTT
>TRBV2|TRBJ2-5|many|TRBD2
CARRAALAGAQETQYF
TGTGCCAGAAGGGCCGCCCTAGCGGGAGCCCAAGAGACCCAGTACTTC
>TRBV19|TRBJ2-7|many|TRBD2
CASSIAGTSKYEQYF
TGTGCCAGTAGTATAGCCGGGACTAGTAAGTACGAGCAGTACTTC
>TRBV28|TRBJ2-1|many|TRBD1
CASSFSGTGRPYNEQFF
TGTGCCAGCAGTTTTTCCGGGACAGGGAGACCCTACAATGAGCAGTTCTTC
>TRBV20-1|TRBJ1-5|few|.
CSASDAGLGGPQHF
TGCAGTGCTTCCGACGCAGGGCTCGGGGGGCCCCAGCATTTT
>TRBV6-1|TRBJ1-1|many|.
CASRTVRVTEAFF
TGTGCCAGCAGAACAGTGAGGGTAACTGAAGCTTTCTTT
>TRBV15|TRBJ2-1|.|.
CATSRSGYNEQFF
TGTGCCACCAGCAGATCCGGGTACAATGAGCAGTTCTTC
>TRBV7-9|TRBJ2-3|.|TRBD2
CASTRASGSPTDTQYF
TGTGCCAGCACGAGGGCTAGCGGGAGCCCCACAGATACGCAGTATTTT
>TRBV6-1|TRBJ2-7|many|TRBD2
CASSASRGLAGAFSYEQYF
TGTGCCAGCAGTGCGAGCAGAGGACTAGCGGGGGCCTTCTCCTACGAGCAGTACTTC
>TRBV6-1|TRBJ2-1|few|TRBD2
CASSFGLAGNYNEQFF
TGTGCCAGCAGCTTTGGACTAGCGGGAAACTACAATGAGCAGTTCTTC
>TRBV14|TRBJ2-1|.|.
CASSHVAGEQFF
TGTGCCAGCAGCCACGTGGCAGGGGAGCAGTTCTTC
>TRBV5-1|TRBJ2-1|few|.
CASSLVAVLYNEQFF
TGCGCCAGCAGCTTGGTTGCGGTTTTATACAATGAGCAGTTCTTC
>TRBV6-4|TRBJ2-2|.|.
CASSDSGTWIGTGELFF
TGTGCCAGCAGTGACTCTGGCACCTGGATAGGCACCGGGGAGCTGTTTTTT
>TRBV12-3/TRBV12-4|TRBJ2-5|many|.
CASSFGSGAGSETQYF
TGTGCCAGCAGCTTTGGCAGTGGCGCGGGTTCAGAGACCCAGTACTTC
>TRBV30|TRBJ1-2|many|.
CAWSVRGVSYGYTF
TGTGCCTGGAGTGTAAGGGGAGTCTCTTATGGCTACACCTTC
>TRBV3-1|TRBJ1-1|.|TRBD1
CASSPVQGATTEAFF
TGTGCCAGCAGCCCCGTACAGGGGGCGACCACTGAAGCTTTCTTT
>TRBV20-1|TRBJ1-4|.|.
CSAREGGFSEKLFF
TGCAGTGCTAGAGAAGGGGGATTTAGTGAAAAACTGTTTTTT
>TRBV6-4|TRBJ2-2|many|TRBD2
CASSDSGSGSGELFF
TGTGCCAGCAGTGACTCTGGTAGCGGGAGCGGGGAGCTGTTTTTT
>TRBV28|TRBJ2-7|many|.
CASTQGRGYEQYF
TGTGCCAGCACTCAGGGACGGGGCTACGAGCAGTACTTC
>TRBV6-4|TRBJ1-5|.|.
CASSEDLGQPQHF
TGTGCCAGCAGTGAAGATTTAGGTCAGCCCCAGCATTTT
>TRBV7-2|TRBJ2-3|.|.
CASSLALADGTDTQYF
TGTGCCAGCAGCTTAGCGCTGGCGGATGGCACAGATACGCAGTATTTT
>TRBV18|TRBJ2-3|many|TRBD1
CASSETGSTDTQYF
TGTGCCAGCTCAGAGACAGGGAGCACAGATACGCAGTATTTT
>TRBV11-3|TRBJ2-1|many|.
CASSLAGTWAENEQFF
TGTGCCAGCAGCCTAGCCGGGACTTGGGCTGAAAATGAGCAGTTCTTC
>TRBV20-1|TRBJ2-7|many|TRBD1
CSAPGTGDVEQYF
TGCAGTGCTCCCGGGACAGGGGACGTCGAGCAGTACTTC
>TRBV5-1|TRBJ2-1|.|TRBD1
CASSLRERVAPGGNEQFF
TGCGCCAGCAGCCTTAGGGAGAGAGTGGCCCCAGGGGGTAATGAGCAGTTCTTC
>TRBV9|TRBJ2-7|many|.
CASSPAGPAYEQYF
TGTGCCAGCAGCCCGGCGGGTCCTGCCTACGAGCAGTACTTC
>TRBV13|TRBJ2-7|many|TRBD2
CASSFGTSGPYEQYF
TGTGCCAGCAGCTTCGGGACTAGCGGACCGTACGAGCAGTACTTC
>TRBV7-9|TRBJ2-2|.|.
CASNLGGRNTGELFF
TGTGCCAGCAACCTAGGCGGCAGGAACACCGGGGAGCTGTTTTTT
>TRBV7-8|TRBJ2-1|many|.
CASYSVGGVGDEQFF
TGTGCCAGCTATAGTGTGGGGGGAGTAGGGGATGAGCAGTTCTTC
>TRBV27|TRBJ1-2|.|.
CASSARGDGYTF
TGTGCCAGCAGCGCAAGGGGGGATGGCTACACCTTC
>TRBV10-3|TRBJ2-7|.|TRBD2
CAISSGTSGSIYEQYF
TGTGCCATCAGTTCCGGGACTAGCGGGAGTATCTACGAGCAGTACTTC
>TRBV20-1|TRBJ2-1|many|.
CSPGRGGSYNEQFF
TGCAGTCCAGGGCGCGGTGGCTCCTACAATGAGCAGTTCTTC
>TRBV19|TRBJ2-7|few|TRBD2
CASSLTSAIYEQYF
TGTGCCAGTAGTCTGACTAGCGCCATCTACGAGCAGTACTTC
>TRBV5-6|TRBJ2-5|many|TRBD1
CASSHGTGWETQYF
TGTGCCAGCAGCCACGGGACAGGGTGGGAGACCCAGTACTTC
>TRBV7-3|TRBJ1-1|.|.
CASSLSATRNTEAFF
TGTGCCAGCAGCTTAAGCGCGACACGGAACACTGAAGCTTTCTTT
>TRBV7-3|TRBJ2-1|.|TRBD2
CASSLGAGASNEQFF
TGTGCCAGCAGCTTAGGAGCGGGAGCCTCCAATGAGCAGTTCTTC
>TRBV10-3|TRBJ2-5|.|TRBD2
CAISENGEGETQYF
TGTGCCATCAGTGAAAACGGGGAGGGAGAGACCCAGTACTTC
>TRBV7-9|TRBJ2-3|many|.
CASSYYKTASTDTQYF
TGTGCCAGCAGCTATTACAAAACGGCTAGCACAGATACGCAGTATTTT
>TRBV7-2|TRBJ2-5|few|.
CASSPRIQETQYF
TGTGCCAGCAGCCCTAGGATCCAAGAGACCCAGTACTTC
>TRBV5-8|TRBJ2-7|few|.
CASSSQGNGQYF
TGTGCCAGCAGCTCACAGGGTAACGGGCAGTACTTC
>TRBV2|TRBJ1-5|many|.
CASSALGGAGNQPQHF
TGTGCCAGCAGTGCACTCGGGGGAGCGGGCAATCAGCCCCAGCATTTT
>TRBV5-5|TRBJ2-5|few|.
CASSLVLYEGTQYF
TGTGCCAGCAGCTTGGTTCTGTACGAGGGGACCCAGTACTTC
>TRBV7-2|TRBJ2-1|many|.
CASSDDRGLLYNEQFF
TGTGCCAGCAGCGACGACAGAGGACTACTGTACAATGAGCAGTTCTTC
>TRBV5-1|TRBJ2-3|many|.
CASSGDTYTDTQYF
TGCGCCAGCAGCGGGGACACTTACACAGATACGCAGTATTTT
>TRBV5-1|TRBJ2-7|many|TRBD2
CASSFPGLAGGPGEQYF
TGCGCCAGCAGCTTTCCCGGACTAGCGGGAGGGCCGGGGGAGCAGTACTTC
>TRBV30|TRBJ1-1|many|.
CAWSVSDNTEAFF
TGTGCCTGGAGTGTAAGTGACAACACTGAAGCTTTCTTT
>TRBV19|TRBJ2-2|.|.
CASSFRAGQGELFF
TGTGCCAGTAGTTTCCGGGCCGGGCAGGGGGAGCTGTTTTTT
>TRBV20-1|TRBJ2-1|few|.
CSARDPRVGGGQFF
TGCAGTGCTAGAGATCCCCGGGTGGGAGGAGGGCAGTTCTTC
>TRBV5-6|TRBJ2-1|.|TRBD1
CASTRDRRINEQFF
TGTGCCAGCACCCGGGACAGGAGAATCAATGAGCAGTTCTTC
>TRBV5-4|TRBJ2-3|.|.
CASSLLHTDTQYF
TGTGCCAGCAGCTTGTTACACACAGATACGCAGTATTTT
>TRBV20-1|TRBJ1-1|few|.
CSARDRGNTEAFF
TGCAGTGCTAGAGACAGGGGGAACACTGAAGCTTTCTTT
>TRBV6-1|TRBJ2-1|many|.
CASRFRRDTYNEQFF
TGTGCCAGCAGATTCCGTCGGGACACATACAATGAGCAGTTCTTC